The entry below gives a single T cell receptor (beta chain) sequence along with its context. One end of the junction does not line up with germline, which may come from a read error. The record originates from a study of blood T cell repertoires in COVID-19. Study-level background: Whether acute or convalescent, the COVID-19 samples came from the United States, Italy and Spain.

Original analysis: For nucleated cells, counts were estimated from reference gene primer amplification. The repertoire was sequenced with immunoSEQ multiplex PCR; TCRdb's copy has only in-frame clones and lacks some. V and J calls and clone size are those listed in that table; D and trimming were worked out from the DNA. The sample records over 200,000 clones, around 88% being singletons. CDR3 length: 16 amino acids. The germline gives CDR1 SSHAT, CDR2 FNYEAQ (reference sequence). Participants came from roughly 23 US areas, aged roughly 18 to 95 years. Cohort placement rested on clinical history that participants reported themselves.

V and J are TRBV7-7 and TRBJ2-2; 10 positions agree with TRBD1. This receptor was taken from a woman aged 40-49 years with acute COVID-19. Sequencing was done on a sample of PBMCs or T cells enriched from blood (not recorded which). The chain's CDR3 is CASSHRDRGGTGELFF. The CDR3 bases are TGTGCTAGCAGCCATCGGGACAGGGGCGGCACCGGGGAGCTGTTTTTT.